This is a list of T cell receptor beta chains from one sample in a study of blood T cell repertoires in COVID-19. The repertoire was sequenced with immunoSEQ multiplex PCR; TCRdb's copy has only in-frame clones and lacks some. Of 150,000 or so clones in the sample, around 86% were seen once. The material sequenced was peripheral blood. The receptors derive from a man older than 75 with acute or convalescent COVID-19. Each CDR3 is given with its conserved first and last residue.

>TRBJ2-2|TRBV2
CASSVPGLAYTGELFF
>TRBJ1-1|TRBV27
CASSQRVGEGTEAFF
>TRBJ2-2|TRBV19
CASSILGTQAAGGLFF
>TRBJ2-1|TRBV13
CASSSRDSYNEQFF
>TRBJ1-2|TRBV9
CASSPHNHYNGYTF
>TRBJ2-2|TRBV21-1
CASSKGYGQGNTGELFF
>TRBJ1-3|TRBV5-8
CASSPQISGNTIYF
>TRBJ2-5|TRBV29-1
CSVPGAMETQYF
>TRBJ2-3|TRBV29-1
CSVNGASGRTDTQYF
>TRBJ1-2|TRBV10-2
CASSANAGYGYTF
>TRBJ2-1|TRBV3-1/TRBV3-2
CASSGTAAGQFF
>TRBJ2-5|TRBV14
CASSQPGDRASETQYF
>TRBJ2-3|TRBV5-4
CASSEAGTDTQYF
>TRBJ2-1|TRBV3-1/TRBV3-2
CASSPAGTRGNEQFF
>TRBJ2-3|TRBV3-1/TRBV3-2
CASSPRLDLDTQYF
>TRBJ2-7|TRBV6-2/TRBV6-3
CASSDRREQRGEQYF
>TRBJ1-3|TRBV20-1
CSASAGNMRGNTIYF
>TRBJ2-5|TRBV9
CASSVEREWVETQYF
>TRBJ1-1|TRBV4-2
CASSTRDRPTEAFF
>TRBJ2-5|TRBV7-2
CASSFNGGTAQETQYF
>TRBJ2-7|TRBV30
CAWTMTGGEQYF
>TRBJ2-1|TRBV7-9
CASSLDVAGLANEQFF
>TRBJ1-6|TRBV30
CAWRLSSQGGSPLHF
>TRBJ2-7|TRBV7-2
CASSLAEVRYEQYF
>TRBJ2-7|TRBV11-2
CASSLDWTGYEQYF
>TRBJ2-2|TRBV29-1
CSAKGTGTNTGELFF
>TRBJ2-5|TRBV30
CAWSVQGQTQETQYF
>TRBJ1-1|TRBV19
CASSVFLLANTEAFF
>TRBJ2-7|TRBV5-6
CASNIDRDEQYF